This T cell receptor (beta chain) was recovered during a study of T cell repertoires in cytomegalovirus infection. About the research overall: Recently identified HLA-C-restricted CMV epitopes and well-studied HLA-B-restricted CMV epitopes were used by the study. Public TCR beta signatures provided an indication of both CMV infection and a matching HLA type.

The CDR3 is made up of 14 amino acids. Trimming took off 0 bases at V and 8 bases at J, with 13 bases between the two ends. The V gene's germline CDR1 is LGHNA and CDR2 YSLEER. Overall study results and limits: HLA-C-restricted CMV-specific TCR beta clonotypes were dominant in the ex vivo response.

TCRdb processed the reads anew with MiXCR; each CDR3 protein has one entry. The data contain about 920,000 distinct CDR3 sequences, around 30% of them singletons. Note on this clonotype: Its cognate antigen is unknown.

The chain recombines TRBV4-3 with TRBJ1-2, with D tentatively TRBD1 (5 bases). The receptor was isolated from a human donor in good health (CMV status not recorded). Some clones in this sample may be carry-over from other donors' samples. The specimen comprised cultured CD8+ T cells from PBMCs, sampled from culture after CMV antigen stimulation. The CDR3 is CASSQDSEGRGYTF. The CDR3 bases are TGCGCCAGCAGCCAAGATAGTGAGGGGAGGGGCTACACCTTC.